This TCR beta chain was identified during a study of T-cell memory formation after mild COVID-19. Study outcomes and limitations: Contracting CD8+ clones were enriched in EMRA, CD4+ mainly in CM and EM. From day 15 to 85, contracting clones were balanced between CD4 and CD8, whereas later expanders leaned toward CD4+. The study detected some responding clones in pre-infection memory, suggesting cross-reactive memory joined.

CDR3 length: 11 residues. The V end was cut by 3 bases, the J end by 8 bases, with 7 bases between. The V gene's germline CDR1 is LNHDA and CDR2 SQIVND (reference sequence). Regarding this clonotype: Antigen specificity is unknown.

TCRdb re-analysed the 5' RACE reads in MiXCR, keeping a single row per CDR3 protein. The table shows around 300,000 distinct CDR3 sequences, with roughly 13% occurring only once. The chain has TRBV19 and TRBJ1-1; D perhaps matches TRBD1 (5 bases). Sequencing was done on a sample of PBMCs or a T cell subset sorted from them (not recorded which). The source of this sequence is a man between 18 and 35 years old who had mild COVID-19 (a few samples of this study predate the infection). Cell type and time point are not known. In DNA, the CDR3 is TGTGCCAGTAGTATGGGACTAGAAGCTTTCTTT. Its protein is CASSMGLEAFF.